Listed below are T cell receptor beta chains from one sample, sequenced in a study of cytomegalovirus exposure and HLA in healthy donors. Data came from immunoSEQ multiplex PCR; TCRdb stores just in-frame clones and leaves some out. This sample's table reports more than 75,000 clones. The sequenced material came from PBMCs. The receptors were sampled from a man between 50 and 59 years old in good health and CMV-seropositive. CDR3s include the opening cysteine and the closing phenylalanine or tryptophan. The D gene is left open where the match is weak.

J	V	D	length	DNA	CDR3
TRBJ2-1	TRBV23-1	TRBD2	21	TGCGCCAGCACCCCCGTCAAGCGGGAGTTTTCCCCGGACAGAACCTACAATGAGCAGTTCTTC	CASTPVKREFSPDRTYNEQFF
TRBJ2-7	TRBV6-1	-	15	TGTGCCAGCAGTGAATCGGTAGCAGTCCTATACGAGCAGTACTTC	CASSESVAVLYEQYF
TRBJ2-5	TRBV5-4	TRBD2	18	TGTGCCAGCAGCTTGACCCGATTGGCGGGAGGGCCGGCAGAGACCCAGTACTTC	CASSLTRLAGGPAETQYF
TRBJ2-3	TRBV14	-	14	TGTGCCAGCAGCCCCCAGGGGTGGGCGGATACGCAGTATTTT	CASSPQGWADTQYF
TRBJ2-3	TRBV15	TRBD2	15	TGTGCCACCAGCCCGGGACTAGCCTCCACAGATACGCAGTATTTT	CATSPGLASTDTQYF
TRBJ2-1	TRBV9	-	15	TGTGCCAGCAGCGTAAATAGCGCCGCCTACAATGAGCAGTTCTTC	CASSVNSAAYNEQFF
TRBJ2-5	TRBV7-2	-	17	TGTGCCAGCAGCTTTCCGAGGGGACATCCCCTTCAAGAGACCCAGTACTTC	CASSFPRGHPLQETQYF
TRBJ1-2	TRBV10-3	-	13	TGTGCCATCAGTGAAGGGGGGGCGTCAGGCTACACCTTC	CAISEGGASGYTF
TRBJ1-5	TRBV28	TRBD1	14	TGTGCCAGCACCCAGGGGGGAAGCAATCAGCCCCAGCATTTT	CASTQGGSNQPQHF
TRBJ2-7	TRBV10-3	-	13	TGTGCCATCAGTGAGGGGTACAGTTACGAGCAGTACTTC	CAISEGYSYEQYF
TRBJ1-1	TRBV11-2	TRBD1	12	TGTGCCAGCAGCCAGGGACAGGGAAGGACTTTCTTT	CASSQGQGRTFF
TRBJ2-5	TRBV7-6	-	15	TGTGCCAGCAGCTTACAAACCCGCGGCCAAGAGACCCAGTACTTC	CASSLQTRGQETQYF
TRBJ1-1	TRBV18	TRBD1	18	TGTGCCAGCTCACCAAGGGATACAGTAGGCAGGGGGAGCACTGAAGCTTTCTTT	CASSPRDTVGRGSTEAFF
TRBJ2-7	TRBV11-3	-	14	TGTGCCAGCAGCTTAGAGACAGCAGGCTACGAGCAGTACTTC	CASSLETAGYEQYF
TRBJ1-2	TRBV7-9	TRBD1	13	TGTGCCAGCAGCTTCGGGGGACAGGGGATCCTCACCTTC	CASSFGGQGILTF
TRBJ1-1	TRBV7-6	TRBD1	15	TGTGCCAGCAGCCAACGGACAGGGGCGAACACTGAAGCTTTCTTT	CASSQRTGANTEAFF
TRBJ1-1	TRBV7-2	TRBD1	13	TGTGCCAGCAGCTCAGGACAGGGGACGGAAGCTTTCTTT	CASSSGQGTEAFF
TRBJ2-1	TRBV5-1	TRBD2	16	TGCGCCACCTCCCGGGGTGGGACTAGCGGAGACAATGAGCAGTTCTTC	CATSRGGTSGDNEQFF
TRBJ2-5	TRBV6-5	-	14	TGTGCCAGCAGTTACTCGTGGCTCCAAGAGACCCAGTACTTC	CASSYSWLQETQYF
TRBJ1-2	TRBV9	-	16	TGTGCCAGCAGCGTAGAGAGTCAGGGTCTTAACTATGGCTACACCTTC	CASSVESQGLNYGYTF
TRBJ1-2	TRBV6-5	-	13	TGTGCCAGCAGTTACGTGGGCCTCTATGGCTACACCTTC	CASSYVGLYGYTF
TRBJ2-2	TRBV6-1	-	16	TGTGCCAGCAGTGAGCTGTCACGAGGATTTACCGGGGAGCTGTTTTTT	CASSELSRGFTGELFF
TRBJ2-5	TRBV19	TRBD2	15	TGTGCCAGTAGTCTCGGGACTAGCGGACAAGAGACCCAGTACTTC	CASSLGTSGQETQYF
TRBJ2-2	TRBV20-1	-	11	TGCAGTGCTAGAGACCGGGGGGAGCTGTTTTTT	CSARDRGELFF
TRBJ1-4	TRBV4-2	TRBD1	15	TGTGCCAGCAGCCCCCCTGACAGGGAATCTGAAAAACTGTTTTTT	CASSPPDRESEKLFF
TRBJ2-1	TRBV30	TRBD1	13	TGTGCCTGGAGTGTACACAGGGGCAATGAGCAGTTCTTC	CAWSVHRGNEQFF
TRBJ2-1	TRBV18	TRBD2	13	TGTGCCAGCTCTCTAGCGGAGTACAATGAGCAGTTCTTC	CASSLAEYNEQFF
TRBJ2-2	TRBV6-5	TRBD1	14	TGTGCCAGCCTTCCCGCGACAGGGGTGGGGGAGCTGTTTTTT	CASLPATGVGELFF
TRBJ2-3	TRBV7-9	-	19	TGTGCCAGCAGCTTAGCGGGCAGGGGTATTGTTATCGGCACAGATACGCAGTATTTT	CASSLAGRGIVIGTDTQYF
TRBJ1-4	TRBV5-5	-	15	TGTGCCAGCAGCTTTCGACAGGTCATAGATGAAAAACTGTTTTTT	CASSFRQVIDEKLFF
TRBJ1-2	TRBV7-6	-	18	TGTGCCAGCAGCCCAAACCCGGGAGGACAAGCAGCTAACTATGGCTACACCTTC	CASSPNPGGQAANYGYTF
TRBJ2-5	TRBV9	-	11	TGTGCCAGCAGCAGAGGGGAGGCCCAGTACTTC	CASSRGEAQYF
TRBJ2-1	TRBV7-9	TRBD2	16	TGTGCCAGCAGCCCTCCGGGACTAGCGGGAGCCAATGAGCAGTTCTTC	CASSPPGLAGANEQFF
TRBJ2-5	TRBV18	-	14	TGTGCCAGCTCACCACCCCAGGGTGGGGAGACCCAGTACTTC	CASSPPQGGETQYF
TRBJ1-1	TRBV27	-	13	TGTGCCAGCAGTTCAGGGGTAAGGACTGAAGCTTTCTTT	CASSSGVRTEAFF
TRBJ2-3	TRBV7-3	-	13	TGTGCCAGCAGCCGGAGTGGTGCAGATACGCAGTATTTT	CASSRSGADTQYF
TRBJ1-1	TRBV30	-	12	TGTGCCTGGAAAGGGGTGAACACTGAAGCTTTCTTT	CAWKGVNTEAFF
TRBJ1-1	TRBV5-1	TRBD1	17	TGCGCCAGCAGCATGACCGGGACAGGGAGGGGGAACACTGAAGCTTTCTTT	CASSMTGTGRGNTEAFF
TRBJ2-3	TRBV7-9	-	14	TGTGCCAGCGGGGCGGGACCTAGCACAGATACGCAGTATTTT	CASGAGPSTDTQYF
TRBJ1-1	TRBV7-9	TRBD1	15	TGTGCCAGCAGGCGTGGACAGGGGGGGAACACTGAAGCTTTCTTT	CASRRGQGGNTEAFF
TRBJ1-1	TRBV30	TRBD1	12	TGTGCCTGGAGTTCAGGGGGCGTTGAAGCTTTCTTT	CAWSSGGVEAFF
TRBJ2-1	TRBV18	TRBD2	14	TGTGCCAGCTCACCGGCGGGAGGGCCAAATGAGCAGTTCTTC	CASSPAGGPNEQFF
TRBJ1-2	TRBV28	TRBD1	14	TGTGCCAGCATCGCCCCAGGACAGGGGGCTGGCTACACCTTC	CASIAPGQGAGYTF
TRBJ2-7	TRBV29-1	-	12	TGCAGCGTTGAAGACTACGCCTACGAGCAGTACTTC	CSVEDYAYEQYF
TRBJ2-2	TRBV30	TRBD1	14	TGTGCCTGGTCTCTGAACAGGGGGCATGAGGAGCTGTTTTTT	CAWSLNRGHEELFF
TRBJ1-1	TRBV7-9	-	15	TGTGCCAGCAGTCTTAACAGGGTGGAGGACACTGAAGCTTTCTTT	CASSLNRVEDTEAFF
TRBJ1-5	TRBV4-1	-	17	TGCGCCAGCAGCCAAGAATGGAGCAGGGAAGGTAATCAGCCCCAGCATTTT	CASSQEWSREGNQPQHF
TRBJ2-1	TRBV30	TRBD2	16	TGTGCCTGGAGTGTATCGGGCCTAGCGGGATGGAATGAGCAGTTCTTC	CAWSVSGLAGWNEQFF
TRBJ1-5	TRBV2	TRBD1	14	TGTGCCAGCAGTGCAGACAGGGCCGGACAGCCCCAGCATTTT	CASSADRAGQPQHF
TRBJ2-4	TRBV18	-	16	TGTGCCAGCTCACCAGGGCAGAGAGGGCCCAAAAACATTCAGTACTTC	CASSPGQRGPKNIQYF
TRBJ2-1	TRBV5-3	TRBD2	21	TGTGCCAGAAGCGCCAACCGGGGGACTAGCGATCCCCCCACCTCCTACAATGAGCAGTTCTTC	CARSANRGTSDPPTSYNEQFF
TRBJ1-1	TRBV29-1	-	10	TGCAGCGCCCGGAACACTGAAGCTTTCTTT	CSARNTEAFF
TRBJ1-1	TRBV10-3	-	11	TGTGCCATCAGCGCGGGGGCAGAAGCTTTCTTT	CAISAGAEAFF
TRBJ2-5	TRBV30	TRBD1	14	TGTGCCTGGAGCCGTAGGACAGGCCAAGAGACCCAGTACTTC	CAWSRRTGQETQYF
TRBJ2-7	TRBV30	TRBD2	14	TGTGCCTTTCGAATAGCTAGCGGGAGCCGAGAGCAGTACTTC	CAFRIASGSREQYF
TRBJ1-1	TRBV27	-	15	TGTGCCAGCAGTTTATCTTGGGGAGTAGTCACTGAAGCTTTCTTT	CASSLSWGVVTEAFF
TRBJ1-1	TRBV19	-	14	TGTGCCAGTAGTCACAGAGATAAGAACACTGAAGCTTTCTTT	CASSHRDKNTEAFF